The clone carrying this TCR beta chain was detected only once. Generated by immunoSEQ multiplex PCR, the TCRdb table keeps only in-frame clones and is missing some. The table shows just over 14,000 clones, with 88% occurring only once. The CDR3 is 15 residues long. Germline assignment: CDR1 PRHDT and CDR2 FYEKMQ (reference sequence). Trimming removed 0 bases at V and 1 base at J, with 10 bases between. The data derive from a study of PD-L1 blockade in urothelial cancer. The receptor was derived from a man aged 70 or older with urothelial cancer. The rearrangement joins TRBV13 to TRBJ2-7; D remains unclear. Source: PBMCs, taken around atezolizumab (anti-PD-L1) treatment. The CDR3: CASSLGPDKSYEQYF. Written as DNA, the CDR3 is TGTGCCAGCAGCTTAGGGCCTGACAAATCCTACGAGCAGTACTTC.